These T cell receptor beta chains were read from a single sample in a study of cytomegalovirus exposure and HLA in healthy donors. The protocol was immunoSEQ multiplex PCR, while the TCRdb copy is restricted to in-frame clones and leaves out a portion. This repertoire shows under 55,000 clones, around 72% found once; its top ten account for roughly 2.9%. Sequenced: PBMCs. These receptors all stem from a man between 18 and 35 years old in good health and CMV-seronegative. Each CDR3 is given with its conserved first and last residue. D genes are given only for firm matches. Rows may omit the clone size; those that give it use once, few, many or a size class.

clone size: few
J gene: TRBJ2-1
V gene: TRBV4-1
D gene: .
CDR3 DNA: TGCGCCAGCAGCCAGGAGACCCTAAGCTCCTACAATGAGCAGTTCTTC
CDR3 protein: CASSQETLSSYNEQFF

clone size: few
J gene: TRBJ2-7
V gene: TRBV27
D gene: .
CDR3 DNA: TGTGCCAGCAGAGAACAGGACTCCTACGAGCAGTACTTC
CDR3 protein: CASREQDSYEQYF

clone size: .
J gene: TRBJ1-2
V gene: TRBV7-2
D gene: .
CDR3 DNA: TGTGCCAGCGGGCCTACACCGGGGGGCTACACCTTC
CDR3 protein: CASGPTPGGYTF

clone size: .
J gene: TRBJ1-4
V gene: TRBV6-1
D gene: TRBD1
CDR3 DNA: TGTGCCAGCAGTGAGGACAGGGGGCAAGAAAAACTGTTTTTT
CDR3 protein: CASSEDRGQEKLFF

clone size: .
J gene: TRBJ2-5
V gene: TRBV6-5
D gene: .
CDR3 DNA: TGTGCCAGCAGTCTGGGACTTTCCCAAGCGACCCAGTACTTC
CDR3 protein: CASSLGLSQATQYF

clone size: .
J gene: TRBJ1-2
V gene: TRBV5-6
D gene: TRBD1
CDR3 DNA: TGTGCCAGCAGCTTCGGGACAGGTTCTAACTATGGCTACACCTTC
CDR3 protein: CASSFGTGSNYGYTF

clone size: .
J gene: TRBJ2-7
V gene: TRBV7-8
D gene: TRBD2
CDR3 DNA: TGTGCCAGCAGCTTATCCCCGGGACTAGCACCCGAGCAGTACTTC
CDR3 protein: CASSLSPGLAPEQYF

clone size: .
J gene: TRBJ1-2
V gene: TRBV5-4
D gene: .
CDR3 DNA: TGTGCCAGCAGCTATGACAGGTTGAGCTACACCTTC
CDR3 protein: CASSYDRLSYTF

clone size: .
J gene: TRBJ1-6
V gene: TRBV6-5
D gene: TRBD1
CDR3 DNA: TGTGCCAGCAGAACCGGGACAGGGAGGGATTCACCCCTCCACTTT
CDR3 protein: CASRTGTGRDSPLHF

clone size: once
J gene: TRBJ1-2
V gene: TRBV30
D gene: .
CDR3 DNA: TGTGCCTGGAGTGCAAGCCTCGCAGGGCTCTATGGCTACACCTTC
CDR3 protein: CAWSASLAGLYGYTF

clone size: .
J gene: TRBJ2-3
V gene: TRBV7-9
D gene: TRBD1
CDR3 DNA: TGTGCCAGCAGTCGGGACAGGGGCGGCACAGATACGCAGTATTTT
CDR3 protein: CASSRDRGGTDTQYF

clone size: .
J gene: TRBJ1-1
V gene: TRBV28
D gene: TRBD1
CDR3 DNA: TGTGCCAGCAGTTTATTTGGGACAGGATTTGCTGAAGCTTTCTTT
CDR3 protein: CASSLFGTGFAEAFF

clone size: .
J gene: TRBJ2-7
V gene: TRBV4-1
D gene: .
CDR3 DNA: TGCGCCAGCAGCCAAGAATGGGTATGGGACTCGCCCTACGAGCAGTACTTC
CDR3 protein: CASSQEWVWDSPYEQYF

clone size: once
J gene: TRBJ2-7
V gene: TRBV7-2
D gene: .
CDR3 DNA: TGTGCCAGCAGCCCTAGCGCCGTTACCTACGAGCAGTACTTC
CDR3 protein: CASSPSAVTYEQYF

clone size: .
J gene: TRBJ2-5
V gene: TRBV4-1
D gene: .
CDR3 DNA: TGCGCCAGCAGCCGATCCCTAGGTAAGAGGGAAGAGACCCAGTACTTC
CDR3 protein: CASSRSLGKREETQYF

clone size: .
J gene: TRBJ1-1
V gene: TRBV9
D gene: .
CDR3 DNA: TGTGCCAGCAGCGTACTGGGGGGCACTGAAGCTTTCTTT
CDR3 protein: CASSVLGGTEAFF

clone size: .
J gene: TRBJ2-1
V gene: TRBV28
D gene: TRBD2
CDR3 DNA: TGTGCCAGCACCCCCCAACCTGGGGCTAGCGGTTACAATGAGCAGTTCTTC
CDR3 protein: CASTPQPGASGYNEQFF

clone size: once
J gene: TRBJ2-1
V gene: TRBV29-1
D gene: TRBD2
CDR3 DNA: TGCAGCGTTTTGATCGGGAGGCCTGAGCAGTTCTTC
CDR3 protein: CSVLIGRPEQFF

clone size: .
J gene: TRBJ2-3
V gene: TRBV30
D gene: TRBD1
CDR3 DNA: TGTGCCTGGGACAGGGTCGCGACAGATACGCAGTATTTT
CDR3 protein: CAWDRVATDTQYF

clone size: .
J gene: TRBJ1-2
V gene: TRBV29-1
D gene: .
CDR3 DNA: TGCAGCGCCCTGGCGGACTATGGCTACACCTTC
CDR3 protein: CSALADYGYTF

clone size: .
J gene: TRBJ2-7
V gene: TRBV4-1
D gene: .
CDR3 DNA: TGCGCCAGCAGCCAAGACAAATACTGGGGGCAGGGATCCTACGAGCAGTACTTC
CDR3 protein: CASSQDKYWGQGSYEQYF

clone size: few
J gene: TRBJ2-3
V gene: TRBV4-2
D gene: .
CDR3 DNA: TGTGCCAGCAGTCAAGGGGGACTAACCACAGATACGCAGTATTTT
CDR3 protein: CASSQGGLTTDTQYF

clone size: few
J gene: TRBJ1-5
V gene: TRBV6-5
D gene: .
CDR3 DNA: TGTGCCAGCAGGCCCAGGGTTTATAGCAATCAGCCCCAGCATTTT
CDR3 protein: CASRPRVYSNQPQHF

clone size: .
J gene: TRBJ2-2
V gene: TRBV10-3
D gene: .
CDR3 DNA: TGTGCCATCGGGTCGGGACCCGGGGGAGGGGAGCTGTTTTTT
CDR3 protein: CAIGSGPGGGELFF